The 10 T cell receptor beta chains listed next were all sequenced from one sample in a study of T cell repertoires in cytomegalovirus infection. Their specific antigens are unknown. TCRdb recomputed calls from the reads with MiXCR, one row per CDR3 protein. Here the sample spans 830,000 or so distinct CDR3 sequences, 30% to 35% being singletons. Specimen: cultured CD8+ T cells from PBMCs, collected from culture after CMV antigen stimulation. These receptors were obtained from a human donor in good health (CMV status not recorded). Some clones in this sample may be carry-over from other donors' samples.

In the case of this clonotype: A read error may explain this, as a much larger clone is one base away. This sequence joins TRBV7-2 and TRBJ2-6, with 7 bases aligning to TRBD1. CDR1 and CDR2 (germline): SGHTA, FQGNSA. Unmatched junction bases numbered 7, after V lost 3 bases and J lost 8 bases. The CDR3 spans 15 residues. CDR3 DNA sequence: TGTGCCAGCAGCTTGACAGGGCACGGGACCAACGTCCTGACTTTC. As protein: CASSLTGHGTNVLTF.

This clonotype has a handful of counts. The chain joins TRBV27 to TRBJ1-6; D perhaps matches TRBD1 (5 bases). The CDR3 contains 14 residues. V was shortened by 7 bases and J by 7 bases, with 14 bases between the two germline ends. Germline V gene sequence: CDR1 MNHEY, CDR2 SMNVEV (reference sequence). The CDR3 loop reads CASTGGVWNSPLHF. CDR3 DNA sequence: TGTGCCAGCACCGGGGGGGTCTGGAATTCACCCCTCCACTTT.

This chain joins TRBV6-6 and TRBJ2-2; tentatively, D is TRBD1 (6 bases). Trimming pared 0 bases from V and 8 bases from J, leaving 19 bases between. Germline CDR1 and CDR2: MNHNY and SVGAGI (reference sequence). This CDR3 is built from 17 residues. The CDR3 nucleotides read TGTGCCAGCAGTTACTCCAGTACAGGGCACAATGGGGGGGAGCTGTTTTTT. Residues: CASSYSSTGHNGGELFF.

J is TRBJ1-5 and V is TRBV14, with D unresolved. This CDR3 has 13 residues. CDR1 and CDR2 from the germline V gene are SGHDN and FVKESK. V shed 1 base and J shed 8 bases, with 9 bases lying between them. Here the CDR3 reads CASSQGGNKPQHF. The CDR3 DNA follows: TGTGCCAGCAGCCAAGGCGGGAATAAGCCCCAGCATTTT.

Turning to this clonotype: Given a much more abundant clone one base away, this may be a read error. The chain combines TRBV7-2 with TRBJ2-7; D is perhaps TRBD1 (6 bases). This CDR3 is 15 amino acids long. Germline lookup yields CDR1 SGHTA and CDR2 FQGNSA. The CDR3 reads CVSSTGQRASYEQYF. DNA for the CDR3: TGTGTCAGCAGCACTGGACAGCGAGCCTCCTACGAGCAGTACTTC.

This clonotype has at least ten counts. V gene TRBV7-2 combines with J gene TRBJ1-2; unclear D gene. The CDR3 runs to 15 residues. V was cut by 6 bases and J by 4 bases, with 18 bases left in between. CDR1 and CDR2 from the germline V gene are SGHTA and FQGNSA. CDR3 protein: CASSSTVGAGYGYTF. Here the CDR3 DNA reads TGTGCCAGCAGTAGTACCGTGGGAGCGGGCTATGGCTACACCTTC.

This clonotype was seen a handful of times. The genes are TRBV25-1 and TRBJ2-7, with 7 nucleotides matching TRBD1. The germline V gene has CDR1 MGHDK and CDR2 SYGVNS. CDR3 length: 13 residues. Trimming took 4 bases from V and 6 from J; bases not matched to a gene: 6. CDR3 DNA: TGTGCCAGCAGTGCTGGGACAGCTTTCGAGCAGTACTTC. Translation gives CASSAGTAFEQYF.

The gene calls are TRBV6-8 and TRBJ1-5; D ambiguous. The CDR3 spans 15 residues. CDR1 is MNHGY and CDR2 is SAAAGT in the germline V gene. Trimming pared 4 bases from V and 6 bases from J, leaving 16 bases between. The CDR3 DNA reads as TGTGCCAGCAGTTCTACACCTTCGAGTGGTCAGCCCCAGCATTTT. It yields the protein CASSSTPSSGQPQHF.

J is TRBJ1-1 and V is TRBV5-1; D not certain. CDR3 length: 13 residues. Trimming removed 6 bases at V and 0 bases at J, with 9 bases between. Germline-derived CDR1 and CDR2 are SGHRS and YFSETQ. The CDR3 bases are TGCGCCAGCATCGGACGGGTGAACACTGAAGCTTTCTTT. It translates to CASIGRVNTEAFF. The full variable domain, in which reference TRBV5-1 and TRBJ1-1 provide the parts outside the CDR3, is KAGVTQTPRYLIKTRGQQVTLSCSPISGHRSVSWYQQTPGQGLQFLFEYFSETQRNKGNFPGRFSGRQFSNSRSEMNVSTLELGDSALYLCASIGRVNTEAFFGQGTRLTVV.

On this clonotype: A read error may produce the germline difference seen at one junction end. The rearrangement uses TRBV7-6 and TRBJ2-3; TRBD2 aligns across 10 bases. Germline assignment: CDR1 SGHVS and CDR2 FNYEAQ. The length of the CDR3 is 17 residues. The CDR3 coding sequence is TGTGCCAACAGCTTAGGCCTTAGCGGGGGGCCGATAAATACGCAGTATTTT. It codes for CANSLGLSGGPINTQYF.